Following are 5 T cell receptor beta chains from one sample sequenced in a study of T-cell reconstitution after alpha-beta-depleted transplantation in children. The TCRbeta library incorporated unique molecular identifiers. TCRdb used MiXCR to reprocess the PCR reads, holding one entry per CDR3 protein. The sample has more than 500,000 distinct CDR3 sequences; about 10% are singletons. Specimen: PBMCs, mostly from graft donor cells, collected 180 days after TCRalphabeta/CD19-depleted stem cell transplant. The receptors originated from a female patient aged 2-10 years who had a stem cell transplant for aplastic anemia, so the T cells may come from the graft donor.

The chain joins TRBV5-1 to TRBJ2-2; D gene uncertain. V lost 2 bases and J 7 bases, leaving 12 bases between the germline ends. The germline V gene has CDR1 SGHRS and CDR2 YFSETQ. There are 14 residues in the CDR3. CDR3 sequence (DNA): TGCGCCAGCAGCTTCCTGACCTCTAACGGGGAGCTGTTTTTT. Translated, it gives CASSFLTSNGELFF.

This clonotype was picked up a small number of times. This chain uses TRBV7-3 with TRBJ2-1; perhaps TRBD2 as D (7 bases). This CDR3 is 16 amino acids long. Germline V gene lookup returns CDR1 SGHTA and CDR2 FQGTGA. The V and J ends lost 1 base and 8 bases respectively, with 18 bases between them. CDR3 loop: CASSLRGGASGDEQFF. The DNA of the CDR3 is TGTGCCAGCAGCTTAAGGGGGGGGGCAAGCGGCGATGAGCAGTTCTTC.

This clonotype was seen many times. The chain carries TRBV15 and TRBJ2-1; TRBD2 aligns across 8 bases. The CDR3 covers 15 residues. Per the germline V gene, CDR1 is LNHNV and CDR2 is YYDKDF (reference sequence). V lost 3 bases to trimming and J lost 8 bases; unmatched junction nucleotides: 9. The CDR3 loop is CATSRAAGVDDEQFF. CDR3 DNA: TGTGCCACCAGCAGGGCAGCGGGAGTTGACGATGAGCAGTTCTTC. The complete variable domain, with remaining parts taken from reference TRBV15 and TRBJ2-1, reads DAMVIQNPRYQVTQFGKPVTLSCSQTLNHNVMYWYQQKSSQAPKLLFHYYDKDFNNEADTPDNFQSRRPNTSFCFLDIRSPGLGDTAMYLCATSRAAGVDDEQFFGPGTRLTVL.

This clonotype appeared a few times. The chain couples TRBV7-2 to TRBJ2-5, with TRBD2 matching over 16 bases. The V gene end was trimmed by 0 bases and the J gene end by 5 bases; junction bases not matched to a gene: 15. There are 21 residues in the CDR3. Germline V gene lookup returns CDR1 SGHTA and CDR2 FQGNSA. DNA for the CDR3: TGTGCCAGCAGCTTAGCGCTACGAAGGGGGACTAGCGGGAGGGCTGCTGAGACCCAGTACTTC. Its translation is CASSLALRRGTSGRAAETQYF.

In this sample, this clonotype turned up once. This clone may be a read error of a much larger clone one base away. J is TRBJ2-5 and V is TRBV7-9; 9 bases are a match to TRBD2. V gave up 2 bases and J gave up 5 bases; unmatched junction bases: 6. Germline-derived CDR1 and CDR2 are SEHNR and FQNEAQ (reference sequence). The CDR3 covers 15 residues. The CDR3 DNA reads as TGTGCCAGCAGCTTACTAGCGGGGTTGCACGAGACCCAGTACTTC. It specifies CASSLLAGLHETQYF.